Following are 6 T cell receptor beta chains from one sample sequenced in a study of OX40 agonist ivuxolimab in advanced cancers. Only in-frame clones appear in the TCRdb table, and some are missing; sequencing was by immunoSEQ multiplex PCR. The sample shows around 62,000 clones, nearly 90% of them seen only once. The starting material was CD4+ or CD8+ T cells sorted from blood, obtained in a trial of the OX40 agonist ivuxolimab. The receptors shown here come from an adult with an advanced solid tumor such as melanoma, head and neck, liver or kidney cancer.

The gene calls are TRBV7-8 and TRBJ2-3, with D possibly TRBD1 on 5 matching bases. Germline lookup yields CDR1 SGHVS and CDR2 FQNEAQ. CDR3 length equals 14 residues. Trimming took 1 base from V and 8 from J, leaving 13 bases between them. CDR3 in amino acids: CASSLGGRRGTQYF. CDR3 DNA sequence: TGTGCCAGCAGCTTAGGTGGACGAAGGGGTACGCAGTATTTT. The full variable domain, rest sourced from reference TRBV7-8 and TRBJ2-3, is GAGVSQSPRYKVAKRGQDVALRCDPISGHVSLFWYQQALGQGPEFLTYFQNEAQLDKSGLPSDRFFAERPEGSVSTLKIQRTQQEDSAVYLCASSLGGRRGTQYFGPGTRLTVL.

The gene calls are TRBV6-6 and TRBJ2-7; a weak D match, TRBD2 (5 bases). The ends were cut back, 0 bases at V and 2 bases at J, with 11 bases in the middle. Per germline, CDR1 MNHNY and CDR2 SVGAGI (reference sequence). The CDR3 spans 15 residues. The CDR3 spells CASSYSTGRAYEQYF. DNA of the CDR3: TGTGCCAGCAGTTACTCGACCGGGCGGGCCTACGAGCAGTACTTC.

The gene calls are TRBV28 and TRBJ2-1, with TRBD2 matching 7 bases. Trimming took 6 bases from V and 7 from J; bases not matched to a gene: 9. CDR1 is MDHEN, CDR2 SYDVKM, per germline. The CDR3 has 14 residues. CDR3 nucleotide sequence: TGTGCCAGCAGCCTACGGACTAGTGTTAATGAGCAGTTCTTC. Translation: CASSLRTSVNEQFF.

This clone is a singleton in its sample. The gene calls are TRBV19 and TRBJ2-1; D ambiguous. CDR3 length equals 14 residues. The germline V gene has CDR1 LNHDA and CDR2 SQIVND (reference sequence). Trimming stripped 7 bases from V and 2 bases from J, with 12 bases between. CDR3 in DNA: TGTGCCAGTATTGGGCCGCCTCCCTACAATGAGCAGTTCTTC. This sequence encodes CASIGPPPYNEQFF. The complete variable domain, with remaining parts taken from reference TRBV19 and TRBJ2-1, reads DGGITQSPKYLFRKEGQNVTLSCEQNLNHDAMYWYRQDPGQGLRLIYYSQIVNDFQKGDIAEGYSVSREKKESFPLTVTSAQKNPTAFYLCASIGPPPYNEQFFGPGTRLTVL.

The rearrangement links TRBV5-4 to TRBJ2-6; 8 bases align to TRBD2. The CDR3 spans 14 residues. Trimming cost V 4 bases and J 3 bases; bases outside gene matches: 0. Germline loops: CDR1 SGHNT, CDR2 YYREEE (reference sequence). DNA for the CDR3: TGTGCCAGCAGCACTAGCGGTGGGGCCAACGTCCTGACTTTC. It yields the protein CASSTSGGANVLTF. The full variable domain, completed using reference TRBV5-4 and TRBJ2-6, is ETGVTQSPTHLIKTRGQQVTLRCSSQSGHNTVSWYQQALGQGPQFIFQYYREEENGRGNFPPRFSGLQFPNYSSELNVNALELDDSALYLCASSTSGGANVLTFGAGSRLTVL.

The V and J genes are TRBV27 and TRBJ2-6; TRBD2 is a possible D gene (6 bases). Trimming shortened V by 6 bases and J by 2 bases, and 11 bases separated the two germline ends. The CDR3 contains 15 residues. Germline V gene data show CDR1 as MNHEY and CDR2 as SMNVEV (reference sequence). The CDR3 here is CASRLGGTGANVLTF. The CDR3 DNA reads TGTGCCAGCAGGTTGGGGGGTACTGGGGCCAACGTCCTGACTTTC.